The 27 T cell receptor beta chains listed next were all sequenced from one sample in a study of T cell responses to AZD1222 COVID-19 vaccine. The method was immunoSEQ multiplex PCR; TCRdb's version includes in-frame clones alone and lacks a portion of them. The sample lists 100,000 or so clones; approximately 87% were seen once. This specimen consisted of peripheral blood, obtained on day 0 of AZD1222 vaccination. These receptor sequences come from an adult in good health.

The V gene is TRBV3-1 (or the pseudogene TRBV3-2), the J gene TRBJ2-7; either TRBD1 or TRBD2 may supply D (5 bases each). Per the germline V gene, CDR1 is LGHDT and CDR2 is YNNKEL (reference sequence). The CDR3 consists of 14 residues. Trimming took off 4 bases at V and 2 bases at J, with 12 bases between the two ends. CDR3 residues: CASSPRGIAYEQYF. CDR3 coding DNA: TGTGCCAGCAGCCCTCGGGGCATTGCCTACGAGCAGTACTTC.

The chain couples TRBV27 to TRBJ2-6, with 8 positions matching TRBD1. Germline values: CDR1 MNHEY, CDR2 SMNVEV (reference sequence). The junction had 9 bases not matched to a gene; V was cut back by 5 bases and J by 3 bases. The CDR3 covers 17 residues. CDR3 sequence reads: CASSQYRDRYGANVLTF. The CDR3 DNA is TGTGCCAGCAGTCAATACCGGGACAGGTATGGGGCCAACGTCCTGACTTTC.

The V gene is TRBV7-2, the J gene TRBJ2-2, with TRBD2 identical over 7 bases. From germline, CDR1 is SGHTA and CDR2 FQGNSA. The CDR3 spans 14 residues. The junction had 7 bases not matched to a gene; V was cut back by 5 bases and J by 7 bases. The CDR3 loop reads CASSQRDGGGELFF. The CDR3 DNA follows: TGTGCCAGCAGCCAGCGGGACGGCGGCGGGGAGCTGTTTTTT. Together with reference TRBV7-2 and TRBJ2-2, the CDR3 gives the full variable domain: GAGVSQSPSNKVTEKGKDVELRCDPISGHTALYWYRQSLGQGLEFLIYFQGNSAPDKSGLPSDRFSAERTGGSVSTLTIQRTQQEDSAVYLCASSQRDGGGELFFGEGSRLTVL.

The rearrangement joins TRBV5-4 to TRBJ1-3; D is possibly TRBD1 (5 bases). CDR1 and CDR2 (germline): SGHNT, YYREEE (reference sequence). The CDR3 has 16 residues. Trimming took 3 bases from V and 0 from J, leaving 13 bases between them. CDR3 sequence reads: CASSWGGESSGNTIYF. CDR3 sequence (DNA): TGTGCCAGCAGCTGGGGAGGGGAGAGCTCTGGAAACACCATATATTTT.

V and J are TRBV9 and TRBJ2-7; the D gene could be TRBD1 or TRBD2 (5 bases each). The CDR3 has 14 amino acids. Germline CDR1 is SGDLS and CDR2 is YYNGEE. The V end lost 5 bases, the J end lost 2 bases, and 14 bases lay between the germline ends. The CDR3 here is CASRVGDGAYEQYF. The CDR3 region has the DNA TGTGCCAGCAGGGTCGGGGACGGAGCCTACGAGCAGTACTTC.

The chain uses TRBV6-5 and TRBJ1-3; the D is unclear. With 0 bases removed from V and 1 base from J, the gap between germline ends came to 7 bases. This CDR3 has 15 amino acids. Germline V gives CDR1 MNHEY, CDR2 SVGAGI. The CDR3 DNA reads as TGTGCCAGCAGTTACTCGCAGCGATCTGGAAACACCATATATTTT. It translates to CASSYSQRSGNTIYF.

This clone appeared a single time. CDR3 in amino acids: CASSLAFPGTVFSYEQYF. The DNA of the CDR3 is TGCGCCAGCAGCTTGGCCTTCCCCGGGACAGTCTTCTCCTACGAGCAGTACTTC. The V and J genes are TRBV5-1 and TRBJ2-7; 7 bases line up with TRBD1. Germline CDR1 is SGHRS and CDR2 is YFSETQ. The CDR3 covers 18 residues. V was pared by 0 bases and J by 0 bases, with 12 bases of the junction left unmatched.

The genes are TRBV4-1 and TRBJ2-2; D may correspond to TRBD1 or TRBD2 (5 bases each). Trimming cost V 0 bases and J 6 bases, with 17 bases left between them. The CDR3 spans 17 residues. Per germline, CDR1 MGHRA and CDR2 YSYEKL. In DNA, the CDR3 is TGCGCCAGCAGCCAAGATTGGGGACGGAGAACAGCCGGGGAGCTGTTTTTT. It encodes CASSQDWGRRTAGELFF.

The chain carries TRBV29-1 and TRBJ2-3; TRBD2 matches 7 bases. The CDR3 consists of 12 residues. J was trimmed by 6 bases and V by 7 bases; bases with no gene match: 7. Germline V gives CDR1 SQVTM, CDR2 ANQGSEA. CDR3 coding DNA: TGCAGCGGGTCCGGGGGGTTCGATACGCAGTATTTT. It codes for CSGSGGFDTQYF.

The rearrangement uses TRBV27 and TRBJ1-2; D gene unclear. CDR1 MNHEY and CDR2 SMNVEV come from the germline V gene (reference sequence). V lost 5 bases, J lost 0 bases, and 13 bases lay in between. This CDR3 has 15 residues. CDR3 sequence (DNA): TGTGCCAGCAGTCCACTAAAACCGGCTAACTATGGCTACACCTTC. Translation gives CASSPLKPANYGYTF.

J is TRBJ1-2 and V is TRBV6-5; possible D gene TRBD1, 6 bases. The CDR3 runs 15 residues. Trimming removed 2 bases from V and 7 bases from J, with 17 bases in between. The germline V gene has CDR1 MNHEY and CDR2 SVGAGI. The CDR3 is CASSYAIQGPGGYTF. CDR3 DNA: TGTGCCAGCAGTTACGCAATACAGGGACCGGGTGGCTACACCTTC.

The J gene is TRBJ1-4, the V gene TRBV9, with D perhaps TRBD1 (5 bases). The CDR3 consists of 14 residues. Germline V CDR1 and CDR2: SGDLS, YYNGEE. Trimming took off 3 bases at V and 7 bases at J, with 13 bases between the two ends. This CDR3 reads CASSAGPGVEKLFF. The CDR3 DNA reads as TGTGCCAGCAGCGCGGGACCGGGTGTTGAAAAACTGTTTTTT. The full variable domain, completed using reference TRBV9 and TRBJ1-4, is DSGVTQTPKHLITATGQRVTLRCSPRSGDLSVYWYQQSLDQGLQFLIQYYNGEERAKGNILERFSAQQFPDLHSELNLSSLELGDSALYFCASSAGPGVEKLFFGSGTQLSVL.

A single count supports this clone. This sequence joins TRBV12-3 or TRBV12-4 and TRBJ1-5; D call uncertain. Trimming took 3 bases from V and 4 from J, leaving 7 bases between them. The CDR3 runs 13 residues. CDR3 in amino acids: CASSFSGNQPQHF. CDR3 coding DNA: TGTGCCAGCAGTTTCAGTGGTAATCAGCCCCAGCATTTT.

The chain links TRBV24-1 to TRBJ1-1, with D perhaps matching TRBD1 (6 bases). This CDR3 is 13 amino acids long. Trimming removed 5 bases at V and 3 bases at J, with 9 bases between. Germline V gene lookup returns CDR1 KGHDR and CDR2 SFDVKD. The chain's CDR3 is CATSAPGDTEAFF. In DNA form, the CDR3 reads TGTGCCACCAGTGCCCCAGGGGACACTGAAGCTTTCTTT.

The chain has TRBV11-3 and TRBJ1-1; 9 bases map to TRBD1. The CDR3 extends over 19 amino acids. Germline CDR1 is SGHNT and CDR2 is YENEEA. V dropped 3 bases and J dropped 0; count of bases not matched to a gene: 14. This CDR3 reads CASSFTGTGKSPMNTEAFF. CDR3 in DNA: TGTGCCAGCAGCTTCACCGGGACAGGGAAGTCCCCTATGAACACTGAAGCTTTCTTT. The full variable domain, rest sourced from reference TRBV11-3 and TRBJ1-1, is EAGVVQSPRYKIIEKKQPVAFWCNPISGHNTLYWYLQNLGQGPELLIRYENEEAVDDSQLPKDRFSAERLKGVDSTLKIQPAELGDSAVYLCASSFTGTGKSPMNTEAFFGQGTRLTVV.

The chain recombines TRBV30 with TRBJ1-1; 9 bases are a match to TRBD1. CDR1 and CDR2 (germline): GTSNPN, SVGIG (reference sequence). The CDR3 length is 13 residues. V lost 5 bases and J lost 5; bases outside the gene matches: 6. CDR3 sequence reads: CAWGQGMRTEAFF. CDR3 nucleotide sequence: TGTGCCTGGGGACAGGGGATGAGAACTGAAGCTTTCTTT.

The chain uses TRBV30 and TRBJ1-2; a possible D gene is TRBD1 (5 bases). Per germline, CDR1 GTSNPN and CDR2 SVGIG (reference sequence). The length of the CDR3 is 11 residues. V was pared by 3 bases and J by 7 bases, with 9 bases between. CDR3 bases: TGTGCCTGGAGCCCGGGACGTGGCTACACCTTC. Its translation is CAWSPGRGYTF.

This clone was counted many times. V usage is TRBV12-3 or TRBV12-4 and J usage is TRBJ1-5; no clear D. CDR3 length equals 13 residues. The germline V and J ends were trimmed by 1 base and 3 bases, with 4 bases remaining between them. The CDR3 coding sequence is TGTGCCAGCAGTTTAGAGGCCAATCAGCCCCAGCATTTT. This codes for CASSLEANQPQHF.

The J gene is TRBJ1-5, the V gene TRBV7-9; no firm D call. V shed 6 bases and J shed 5 bases, with 11 bases lying between them. The germline CDR1 and CDR2 sequences are SEHNR and FQNEAQ (reference sequence). The CDR3 has 13 residues. The CDR3 is CASSPQWDQPQHF. CDR3 bases: TGTGCCAGCAGTCCCCAGTGGGATCAGCCCCAGCATTTT. The full variable domain, completed using reference TRBV7-9 and TRBJ1-5, is DTGVSQNPRHKITKRGQNVTFRCDPISEHNRLYWYRQTLGQGPEFLTYFQNEAQLEKSRLLSDRFSAERPKGSFSTLEIQRTEQGDSAMYLCASSPQWDQPQHFGDGTRLSIL.

As to this clone: This sample includes further DNA sequences coding for the same CDR3. The chain recombines TRBV2 with TRBJ1-6; TRBD1 might be the D (5 bases). Germline V lookup: CDR1 SNHLY, CDR2 FYNNEI. The CDR3 sequence is 13 residues long. The V end lost 7 bases, the J end lost 7 bases, and 11 bases lay between the germline ends. Written as DNA, the CDR3 is TGTGCCAGCATGGGACGGGAGAATTCACCCCTCCACTTT. Its translation is CASMGRENSPLHF. Full variable domain (outside the CDR3, taken from reference TRBV2 and TRBJ1-6): EPEVTQTPSHQVTQMGQEVILRCVPISNHLYFYWYRQILGQKVEFLVSFYNNEISEKSEIFDDQFSVERPDGSNFTLKIRSTKLEDSAMYFCASMGRENSPLHFGNGTRLTVT.

DNA for the CDR3: TGTGCCAGCACCCCCGGGGGGGGTAATTCACCCCTCCACTTT. This gives the protein CASTPGGGNSPLHF. V usage is TRBV6-5 and J usage is TRBJ1-6; possible D gene TRBD1, 5 bases. V shed 7 bases and J shed 6 bases, with 13 bases lying between them. CDR3 length: 14 residues. Germline-derived CDR1 and CDR2 are MNHEY and SVGAGI.

This rearrangement joins TRBV7-8 to TRBJ1-4; 8 positions match TRBD1. Trimming took 2 bases from V and 6 from J; bases not matched to a gene: 5. Germline lookup yields CDR1 SGHVS and CDR2 FQNEAQ. The CDR3 is made up of 15 amino acids. The DNA of the CDR3 is TGTGCCAGCAGCTTATCGGCAGGGGGCTATGAAAAACTGTTTTTT. Residues: CASSLSAGGYEKLFF.

The rearrangement uses TRBV9 and TRBJ2-1; 12 bases map to TRBD2. After removal of 4 bases from V and 6 bases from J, the junction contained 8 bases not matched to a gene. Looked up from germline, CDR1 is SGDLS and CDR2 is YYNGEE. This CDR3 region has 16 residues. The CDR3 sequence is CASSLPLAGGTNEQFF. CDR3 nucleotide sequence: TGTGCCAGCAGCCTCCCTCTAGCGGGAGGGACCAATGAGCAGTTCTTC.

This rearrangement joins TRBV28 to TRBJ2-4, with 10 bases matching TRBD1. The germline gives CDR1 MDHEN, CDR2 SYDVKM. Trimming cost V 7 bases and J 8 bases; bases outside gene matches: 5. The CDR3 is 13 residues long. The CDR3: CASIWTGGHIQYF. DNA of the CDR3: TGTGCCAGCATCTGGACAGGGGGGCACATTCAGTACTTC.

The chain employs TRBV4-3 and TRBJ2-7; D remains ambiguous. The CDR3 has 16 amino acids. V lost 0 bases and J lost 1, with 13 bases in between. Germline V gene sequence: CDR1 LGHNA, CDR2 YSLEER. In nucleotides, the CDR3 is TGCGCCAGCAGCCAAGAAGTGACCCCGAGTTCCTACGAGCAGTACTTC. This encodes CASSQEVTPSSYEQYF.

This chain joins TRBV4-3 and TRBJ2-5, with D perhaps matching TRBD2 (6 bases). The germline V gene encodes CDR1 LGHNA and CDR2 YSLEER. The CDR3 has 15 amino acids. V gave up 0 bases and J gave up 3 bases, with 11 bases separating them. This CDR3 is CASSQDSGRKETQYF. CDR3 DNA: TGCGCCAGCAGCCAAGATTCCGGGAGAAAAGAGACCCAGTACTTC.

The chain carries TRBV7-9 and TRBJ2-1; 10 nucleotides align to TRBD1. There are 16 residues in the CDR3. Unmatched junction bases numbered 6, after V lost 2 bases and J lost 5 bases. In germline, CDR1 is SEHNR, CDR2 FQNEAQ (reference sequence). The CDR3 reads CASSLFGTGVDNEQFF. For the CDR3, the DNA is TGTGCCAGCAGCTTATTTGGGACAGGGGTGGACAATGAGCAGTTCTTC. The entire variable domain, with the rest obtained from reference TRBV7-9 and TRBJ2-1, is as follows: DTGVSQNPRHKITKRGQNVTFRCDPISEHNRLYWYRQTLGQGPEFLTYFQNEAQLEKSRLLSDRFSAERPKGSFSTLEIQRTEQGDSAMYLCASSLFGTGVDNEQFFGPGTRLTVL.